This record looks at one TCR beta chain sequence and its context. Its target is unknown. This CDR3 spans 16 amino acids. V was trimmed by 4 bases and J by 5 bases, leaving 21 bases between them. CDR1 and CDR2 from the germline V gene are SGHRS and YFSETQ. The data are from a study of T cell responses to AZD1222 COVID-19 vaccine. The protocol was immunoSEQ multiplex PCR, while the TCRdb copy is restricted to in-frame clones and leaves out a portion. The table lists about 140,000 clones, approximately 95% of them singletons. Findings and limits, study-wide: The reported proportion of spike-specific TCRs targeting unmutated variant regions was nearly half. After the peak T cell response, and only then, were repertoires sampled. Spike-specific TCR breadth and depth both grew after two AZD1222 doses.

The sample consisted of peripheral blood, taken on day 0 of MenACWY control vaccination. The chain couples TRBV5-1 to TRBJ1-1; weak D call: TRBD1 (6 bases). This receptor was obtained from an adult in good health. CDR3 DNA sequence: TGCGCCAGCAGCGCCCCTGAGCAGGGGTCTGGGACTGAAGCTTTCTTT. Translation: CASSAPEQGSGTEAFF.